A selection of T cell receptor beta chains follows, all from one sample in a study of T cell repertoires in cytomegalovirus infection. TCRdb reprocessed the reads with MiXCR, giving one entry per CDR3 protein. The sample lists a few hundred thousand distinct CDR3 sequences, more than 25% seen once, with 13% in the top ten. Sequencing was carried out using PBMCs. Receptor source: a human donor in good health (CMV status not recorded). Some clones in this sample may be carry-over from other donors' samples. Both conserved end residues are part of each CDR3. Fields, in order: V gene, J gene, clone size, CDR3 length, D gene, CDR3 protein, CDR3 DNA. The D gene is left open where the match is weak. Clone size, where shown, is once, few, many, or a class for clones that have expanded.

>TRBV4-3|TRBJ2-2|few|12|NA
CASSQIFGELFF
TGCGCCAGCAGCCAGATTTTCGGGGAGCTGTTTTTT
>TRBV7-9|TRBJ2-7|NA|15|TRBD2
CASSLGGGRVGEQYF
TGTGCCAGCAGCTTAGGGGGCGGGAGAGTGGGGGAGCAGTACTTC
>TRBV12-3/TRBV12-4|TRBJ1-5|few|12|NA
CASSFGGQPQHF
TGTGCCAGCAGTTTCGGGGGTCAGCCCCAGCATTTT
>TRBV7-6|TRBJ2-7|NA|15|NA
CASSLGVGGPGRQYF
TGTGCCAGCAGCCTGGGCGTAGGGGGTCCCGGTAGGCAGTACTTC
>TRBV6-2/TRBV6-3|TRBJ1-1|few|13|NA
CASTQLGGTEAFF
TGTGCCAGCACCCAGTTGGGGGGGACTGAAGCTTTCTTT
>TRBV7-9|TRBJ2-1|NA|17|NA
CASSEGDAGSSYNEQFF
TGTGCCAGCAGCGAGGGGGACGCGGGGAGCTCCTACAATGAGCAGTTCTTC
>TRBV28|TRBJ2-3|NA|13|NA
CASKGTDTDTQYF
TGTGCCAGCAAGGGAACTGACACAGATACGCAGTATTTT
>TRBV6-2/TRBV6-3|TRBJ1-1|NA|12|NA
CASSYLSRPTFF
TGTGCCAGCAGTTACCTCTCGAGGCCGACATTCTTT
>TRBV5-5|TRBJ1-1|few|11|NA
CASSLDVGAFF
TGTGCCAGCAGCTTGGACGTCGGTGCTTTCTTT
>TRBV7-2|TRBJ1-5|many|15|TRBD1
CASSPRSRGIQPQHF
TGTGCCAGCAGCCCACGCTCCAGGGGGATTCAGCCCCAGCATTTT
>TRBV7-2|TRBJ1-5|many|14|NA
CASSFQGIGQPQHF
TGTGCCAGCAGCTTTCAGGGGATTGGCCAGCCCCAGCATTTT
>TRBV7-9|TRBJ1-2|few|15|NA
CASSPTEETGGGYTF
TGTGCCAGCAGCCCAACAGAGGAGACAGGAGGAGGCTACACCTTC
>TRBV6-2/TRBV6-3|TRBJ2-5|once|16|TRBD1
CASNRAGTGVAETQYF
TGTGCCAGCAATAGAGCCGGGACAGGGGTTGCCGAGACCCAGTACTTC
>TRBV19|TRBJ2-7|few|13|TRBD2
CASTQGGRAEQYF
TGTGCCAGTACTCAGGGCGGGAGGGCCGAGCAGTACTTC
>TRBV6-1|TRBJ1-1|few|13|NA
CASSFGGMAEAFF
TGTGCCAGCAGTTTCGGGGGGATGGCTGAAGCTTTCTTT
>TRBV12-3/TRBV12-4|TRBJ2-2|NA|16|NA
CASSLLGGTRTGELFF
TGTGCCAGCAGTTTATTAGGGGGAACCAGAACCGGGGAGCTGTTTTTT
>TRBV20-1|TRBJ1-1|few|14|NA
CSASVQTGGTEAFF
TGCAGTGCTAGCGTGCAGACCGGAGGCACTGAAGCTTTCTTT
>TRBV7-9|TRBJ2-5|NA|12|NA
CASSLRTETQYF
TGTGCCAGCAGCTTAAGGACAGAGACCCAGTACTTC
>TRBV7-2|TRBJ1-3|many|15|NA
CASSPPGAGGNTIYF
TGTGCCAGCAGCCCCCCGGGGGCCGGTGGAAACACCATATATTTT
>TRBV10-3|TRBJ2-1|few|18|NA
CAISGGGGGSAGYNEQFF
TGTGCCATCAGTGGGGGGGGAGGGGGCTCTGCGGGGTACAATGAGCAGTTCTTC
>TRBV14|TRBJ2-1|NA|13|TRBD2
CASRELASNEQFF
TGTGCCAGCAGGGAACTAGCGAGCAATGAGCAGTTCTTC
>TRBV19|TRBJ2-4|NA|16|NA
CASSRGPLRGKNIQYF
TGTGCCAGTAGTAGAGGACCGCTACGAGGCAAAAACATTCAGTACTTC
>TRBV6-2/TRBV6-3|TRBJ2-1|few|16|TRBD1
CASSYDRDRGRHEQFF
TGTGCCAGCAGTTACGACCGGGACAGGGGCAGGCATGAGCAGTTCTTC
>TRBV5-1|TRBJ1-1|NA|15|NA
CASSKDAPGNTEAFF
TGCGCCAGCAGCAAGGACGCCCCGGGAAACACTGAAGCTTTCTTT
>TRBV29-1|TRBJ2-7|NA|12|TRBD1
CSARTGIHEQYF
TGCAGCGCCCGGACAGGGATCCACGAGCAGTACTTC
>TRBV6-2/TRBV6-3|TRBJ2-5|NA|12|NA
CASTTSWETQYF
TGTGCCAGCACCACTAGTTGGGAGACCCAGTACTTC
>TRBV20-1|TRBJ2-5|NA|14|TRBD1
CSARWDSLRETQYF
TGCAGTGCTAGATGGGACAGTCTGCGAGAGACCCAGTACTTC
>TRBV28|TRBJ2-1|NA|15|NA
CASSSSGTGQWGQFF
TGTGCCAGCAGTTCCTCCGGGACCGGGCAATGGGGGCAGTTCTTC
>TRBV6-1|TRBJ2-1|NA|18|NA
CASSEARAHPRVENEQFF
TGTGCCAGCAGTGAAGCGCGTGCTCACCCGAGGGTCGAAAATGAGCAGTTCTTC
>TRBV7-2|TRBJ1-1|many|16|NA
CASSLVSLVRNTEAFF
TGTGCCAGCAGCTTAGTTTCTTTAGTCCGTAACACTGAAGCTTTCTTT
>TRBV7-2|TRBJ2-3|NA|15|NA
CASNPNPASTDTQYF
TGTGCCAGCAACCCGAATCCGGCTAGCACAGATACGCAGTATTTT